Included here is one TCR beta chain sequence, with context. Its matching antigen is unknown. The CDR3 totals 14 residues. V shed 0 bases, J shed 5 bases, and the junction held 5 bases outside the gene matches. CDR1 is SGHDT, CDR2 YYEEEE, per germline. The entry originates in a study of cytomegalovirus exposure and HLA in healthy donors. Study-wide results and caveats: Among TCR sequences, most were rare, though some public TCRs appeared in many donors. Analysis was carried out at a later point, and it linked a missense DCLRE1C variant to TCR beta V- and J-gene trimming.

The PCR ran on 60 Vbeta and 13 Jbeta primers. This table comes from immunoSEQ multiplex PCR, and its TCRdb copy is limited to in-frame clones, with some not included. Across 75,000 to 95,000 clones, the top ten clones capture just over 5.5% of the sample. This TCR was sampled from a girl aged 5 to 17 in good health and CMV-seropositive. Input material: PBMCs. The chain recombines TRBV5-6 with TRBJ2-7; TRBD1 agrees at 7 bases. The CDR3 here is CASSLGQGTHEQYF. Here the CDR3 DNA reads TGTGCCAGCAGCTTGGGACAGGGTACCCACGAGCAGTACTTC.